The 29 T cell receptor beta chains below all came from one sample that was sequenced in a study of T cells in localized non-small cell lung cancer. Libraries were prepared by immunoSEQ multiplex PCR; TCRdb keeps only in-frame clonotypes and omits some of them. Altogether about 82,000 clones are present, over 60% being singletons, with the ten largest covering 15% to 20%. The material sequenced was PBMCs, taken before any cancer treatment. Receptors were obtained from a man between 40 and 69 years old with stage II squamous cell lung carcinoma.

In this sample, this clone turned up a few times. The gene calls are TRBV5-6 and TRBJ1-4, with 8 positions matching TRBD1. Trimming took 1 base from V and 1 from J; bases not matched to a gene: 6. The CDR3 runs 17 residues. Germline V gene data show CDR1 as SGHDT and CDR2 as YYEEEE. CDR3: CASSLFGQGLTNEKLFF. The CDR3 DNA sequence: TGTGCCAGCAGCTTGTTCGGACAGGGCCTAACTAATGAAAAACTGTTTTTT.

This clone came up many times. The chain uses TRBV6-5 and TRBJ1-1; 8 positions match TRBD1. V shed 7 bases and J 0 bases; nucleotides not matched to a gene: 7. Per germline, CDR1 MNHEY and CDR2 SVGAGI. CDR3 length equals 15 residues. CDR3 sequence (DNA): TGTGCCAGCAAGGAACAGGGGGTTGTGAACACTGAAGCTTTCTTT. This codes for CASKEQGVVNTEAFF.

The table lists this clone with a few counts. The chain recombines TRBV7-9 with TRBJ1-1; no firm D call. Germline loops: CDR1 SEHNR, CDR2 FQNEAQ (reference sequence). The ends were cut back, 4 bases at V and 5 bases at J, with 8 bases in the middle. The CDR3 runs to 12 residues. This chain's CDR3 is CASSYSGTEAFF. DNA of the CDR3: TGTGCCAGCAGCTACTCGGGGACTGAAGCTTTCTTT.

CDR3 region: CASMAGGVREQYF. CDR3 coding DNA: TGTGCCAGCATGGCGGGAGGCGTAAGGGAGCAGTACTTC. V usage is TRBV28 and J usage is TRBJ2-7, with 8 bases matching TRBD2. The CDR3 runs 13 residues. With 7 bases clipped from V and 7 bases from J, the junction kept 9 bases outside the gene matches. CDR1 is MDHEN, CDR2 SYDVKM, per germline.

The chain uses TRBV7-9 and TRBJ1-2; no clear D gene. Germline V gene data show CDR1 as SEHNR and CDR2 as FQNEAQ (reference sequence). V was clipped by 7 bases and J by 4 bases, with 10 bases between them. The CDR3 runs to 12 residues. CDR3 protein: CASTREGYGYTF. The CDR3 DNA reads as TGTGCCAGCACGCGGGAGGGCTATGGCTACACCTTC.

This chain connects TRBV29-1 to TRBJ2-4; no clear D. The CDR3 loop spans 13 amino acids. Deletions cut 7 bases from V and 5 bases from J, with 15 bases between. From germline, CDR1 is SQVTM and CDR2 ANQGSEA. CDR3 protein: CSGRISNENIQYF. The CDR3 DNA follows: TGCAGCGGTAGAATTTCCAATGAAAACATTCAGTACTTC.

This chain joins TRBV9 and TRBJ2-1; 14 nucleotides align to TRBD2. Germline CDR1 SGDLS, CDR2 YYNGEE. CDR3 length: 16 residues. The junction had 6 bases not matched to a gene; V was cut back by 4 bases and J by 6 bases. This chain's CDR3 is CASSRTSGGIGNEQFF. The CDR3 DNA is TGTGCCAGCAGCCGGACTAGCGGGGGGATAGGCAATGAGCAGTTCTTC.

This CDR3 is CASSYRQAVYEQYF. The CDR3, as DNA: TGTGCCAGCAGTTACCGGCAGGCCGTCTACGAGCAGTACTTC. The rearrangement links TRBV6-5 to TRBJ2-7; D is uncertain. CDR1 MNHEY and CDR2 SVGAGI come from the germline V gene. The CDR3 totals 14 residues. Deletions cut 2 bases from V and 3 bases from J, with 11 bases between.

The chain is built from TRBV14 and TRBJ1-1; D not certain. V lost 1 base to trimming and J lost 4 bases, with 13 bases between them. The CDR3 runs 15 residues. Germline CDR1 SGHDN, CDR2 FVKESK. CDR3 in amino acids: CASSQGRQRGTEAFF. CDR3 coding DNA: TGTGCCAGCAGCCAAGGCAGGCAGAGAGGCACTGAAGCTTTCTTT. The full variable domain, in which reference TRBV14 and TRBJ1-1 provide the parts outside the CDR3, is EAGVTQFPSHSVIEKGQTVTLRCDPISGHDNLYWYRRVMGKEIKFLLHFVKESKQDESGMPNNRFLAERTGGTYSTLKVQPAELEDSGVYFCASSQGRQRGTEAFFGQGTRLTVV.

The table lists this clone with a count of one. The V call is TRBV27, the J call TRBJ2-5; D uncertain. The CDR3 extends over 13 amino acids. The germline V gene encodes CDR1 MNHEY and CDR2 SMNVEV (reference sequence). V lost 5 bases and J lost 8, with 15 bases in between. CDR3 protein: CASSLMDGQTQYF. The DNA of the CDR3 is TGTGCCAGCAGTCTCATGGACGGCCAAACCCAGTACTTC.

This clone was seen more than once but under ten times. This rearrangement joins TRBV7-9 to TRBJ1-1; D might be TRBD1 (6 bases). Germline CDR1 and CDR2: SEHNR and FQNEAQ (reference sequence). This CDR3 has 14 residues. The V end lost 5 bases, the J end lost 0 bases, and 10 bases lay between the germline ends. For the CDR3, the DNA is TGTGCCAGCAGCCTGGGACACATGAACACTGAAGCTTTCTTT. Its translation is CASSLGHMNTEAFF.

This chain links TRBV6-6 with TRBJ2-7; TRBD2 agrees at 11 bases. The CDR3 covers 16 residues. J lost 3 bases, V lost 5 bases, and 9 bases had no gene match. From germline, CDR1 is MNHNY and CDR2 SVGAGI (reference sequence). This CDR3 reads CASSTPTSGSLYEQYF. CDR3 nucleotides: TGTGCCAGCAGTACCCCTACTAGCGGGAGTCTCTACGAGCAGTACTTC.

This sequence joins TRBV2 and TRBJ2-1, with D hard to call. V was trimmed by 6 bases and J by 12 bases, leaving 12 bases between them. This CDR3 is built from 11 residues. The germline gives CDR1 SNHLY, CDR2 FYNNEI. In DNA, the CDR3 is TGTGCCAGCAGCCCCTCCAAGGTGCAGTTCTTC. Translation: CASSPSKVQFF.

This clone was counted only a few times. For the CDR3, the DNA is TGCAGCGTTGGAAGGGGACTAGCGGGGGGACGTCCTACAGATACGCAGTATTTT. Amino acids: CSVGRGLAGGRPTDTQYF. The chain links TRBV29-1 to TRBJ2-3; 15 nucleotides line up with TRBD2. V was pared by 4 bases and J by 3 bases, with 11 bases of the junction left unmatched. This CDR3 comprises 18 residues. Germline assignment: CDR1 SQVTM and CDR2 ANQGSEA.

The rearrangement joins TRBV18 to TRBJ1-1, with a weak D call TRBD1 (6 bases). The V gene lost 6 bases and the J gene lost 2 bases, with 7 bases spanning the gap. The CDR3 sequence is 12 residues long. Germline V gene data show CDR1 as KGHSH and CDR2 as LQKENI. CDR3 sequence: CASSGTNTEAFF. CDR3 coding DNA: TGTGCCAGCTCTGGGACAAACACTGAAGCTTTCTTT.

This clone was found once. This chain links TRBV5-4 with TRBJ1-1; 8 bases are shared with TRBD1. The V gene's germline CDR1 is SGHNT and CDR2 YYREEE (reference sequence). Trimming took 4 bases from V and 1 from J; bases not matched to a gene: 6. There are 15 residues in the CDR3. The CDR3 sequence is CASSPQGGGNTEAFF. In nucleotides, the CDR3 is TGTGCCAGCAGCCCACAGGGGGGTGGGAACACTGAAGCTTTCTTT.

The rearrangement links TRBV28 to TRBJ2-7; perhaps TRBD1 as D (6 bases). Germline V gene sequence: CDR1 MDHEN, CDR2 SYDVKM. V was trimmed by 1 base and J by 0 bases, leaving 7 bases between them. This CDR3 region has 14 residues. CDR3 region: CASSLLGGSYEQYF. In nucleotides, the CDR3 is TGTGCCAGCAGTTTATTAGGGGGCTCCTACGAGCAGTACTTC.

The genes are TRBV5-1 and TRBJ2-6; tentatively, D is TRBD1 or TRBD2 (5 bases each). CDR1 SGHRS and CDR2 YFSETQ come from the germline V gene. Deletions cut 4 bases from V and 1 base from J, with 15 bases between. The CDR3 length is 17 residues. Here the CDR3 reads CASSPTGTPSGANVLTF. CDR3 bases: TGCGCCAGCAGCCCGACCGGGACGCCTTCTGGGGCCAACGTCCTGACTTTC.

This clone was recorded a few times. V is TRBV6-1 and J is TRBJ2-5, with TRBD2 identical over 7 bases. V lost 0 bases and J lost 7; bases outside the gene matches: 8. Germline V gene lookup returns CDR1 MNHNS and CDR2 SASEGT. The CDR3 loop spans 15 amino acids. Written as DNA, the CDR3 is TGTGCCAGCAGTGAAGCTGAGCGGGGCTTCGGGACCCAGTACTTC. It yields the protein CASSEAERGFGTQYF.

CDR3 residues: CASSVVAEGEAFF. CDR3 DNA: TGTGCCAGCAGCGTAGTTGCCGAGGGGGAAGCTTTCTTT. The chain recombines TRBV9 with TRBJ1-1, with D possibly TRBD1 on 5 matching bases. Per germline, CDR1 SGDLS and CDR2 YYNGEE. V was clipped by 0 bases and J by 8 bases, with 11 bases between them. The CDR3 length is 13 residues.

The rearrangement joins TRBV2 to TRBJ2-1; D uncertain. Trimming cost V 6 bases and J 7 bases, with 10 bases left between them. Germline assignment: CDR1 SNHLY and CDR2 FYNNEI. The CDR3 consists of 12 residues. CDR3 region: CASRGGRNEQFF. The CDR3 DNA is TGTGCCAGCAGGGGTGGAAGAAATGAGCAGTTCTTC. Full variable domain (missing parts from reference TRBV2 and TRBJ2-1): EPEVTQTPSHQVTQMGQEVILRCVPISNHLYFYWYRQILGQKVEFLVSFYNNEISEKSEIFDDQFSVERPDGSNFTLKIRSTKLEDSAMYFCASRGGRNEQFFGPGTRLTVL.

V is TRBV2 and J is TRBJ2-1, with D possibly TRBD1 on 5 matching bases. Germline CDR1 SNHLY, CDR2 FYNNEI. The CDR3 spans 11 residues. V dropped 7 bases and J dropped 6 bases, with 7 bases sitting between them. The CDR3 DNA reads TGTGCCAGCAAGGGGTTCAATGAGCAGTTCTTC. It encodes CASKGFNEQFF.

The chain recombines TRBV27 with TRBJ2-3; D may correspond to TRBD1 or TRBD2 (5 bases each). This CDR3 spans 13 amino acids. Germline V gene data show CDR1 as MNHEY and CDR2 as SMNVEV (reference sequence). V was pared by 8 bases and J by 1 base, with 10 bases between. The CDR3 here is CASGGRGTDTQYF. The DNA of the CDR3 is TGTGCCAGCGGAGGCAGGGGCACAGATACGCAGTATTTT.

The V and J genes are TRBV6-5 and TRBJ1-1, with TRBD1 identical over 8 bases. CDR1 and CDR2 from the germline V gene are MNHEY and SVGAGI. The CDR3 contains 13 residues. V shed 6 bases and J 5 bases; nucleotides not matched to a gene: 5. The CDR3 coding sequence is TGTGCCAGCAGCAGACAGGGGAGGACTGAAGCTTTCTTT. This gives the protein CASSRQGRTEAFF.

This clone was counted only a few times. At one end, the junction sequence differs from germline, possibly due to a read error. The V call is TRBV5-5, the J call TRBJ1-1; unclear D gene. Germline-derived CDR1 and CDR2 are SGHKS and YYEKEE (reference sequence). This CDR3 contains 14 residues. The CDR3: CASTLSSMNTEAFF. DNA of the CDR3: TGTGCCAGCACCTTGAGCAGTATGAACACTGAAGCTTTCTTT.

The chain recombines TRBV27 with TRBJ2-7, with D perhaps given as TRBD1 or TRBD2 (5 bases each). The CDR3 has 16 residues. Germline assignment: CDR1 MNHEY and CDR2 SMNVEV (reference sequence). Trimming took 0 bases from V and 4 from J, leaving 16 bases between them. CDR3 coding DNA: TGTGCCAGCAGTTTATCTGGGACGGGGATCCTTTACGAGCAGTACTTC. Translated: CASSLSGTGILYEQYF.

The rearrangement links TRBV7-9 to TRBJ1-1; D is unclear. Trimming pared 5 bases from V and 1 base from J, leaving 8 bases between. The CDR3 consists of 13 residues. Germline CDR1 SEHNR, CDR2 FQNEAQ (reference sequence). CDR3 sequence: CASSPPENTEAFF. The DNA of the CDR3 is TGTGCCAGCAGCCCCCCTGAGAACACTGAAGCTTTCTTT.

Here the CDR3 reads CASSQSTDTQYF. Here the CDR3 DNA reads TGTGCCAGCAGCCAAAGCACAGATACGCAGTATTTT. V and J are TRBV5-4 and TRBJ2-3; unclear D gene. Germline V gives CDR1 SGHNT, CDR2 YYREEE (reference sequence). The germline V and J ends were trimmed by 4 bases and 0 bases, with 3 bases remaining between them. This CDR3 spans 12 amino acids.

The chain employs TRBV6-1 and TRBJ2-5; 7 positions agree with TRBD1. This CDR3 contains 14 residues. The V and J ends lost 1 base and 1 base, in that order; junction bases with no gene match: 0. CDR1 MNHNS and CDR2 SASEGT come from the germline V gene. CDR3 in amino acids: CASSEDRGQETQYF. DNA of the CDR3: TGTGCCAGCAGTGAAGACAGGGGCCAAGAGACCCAGTACTTC.